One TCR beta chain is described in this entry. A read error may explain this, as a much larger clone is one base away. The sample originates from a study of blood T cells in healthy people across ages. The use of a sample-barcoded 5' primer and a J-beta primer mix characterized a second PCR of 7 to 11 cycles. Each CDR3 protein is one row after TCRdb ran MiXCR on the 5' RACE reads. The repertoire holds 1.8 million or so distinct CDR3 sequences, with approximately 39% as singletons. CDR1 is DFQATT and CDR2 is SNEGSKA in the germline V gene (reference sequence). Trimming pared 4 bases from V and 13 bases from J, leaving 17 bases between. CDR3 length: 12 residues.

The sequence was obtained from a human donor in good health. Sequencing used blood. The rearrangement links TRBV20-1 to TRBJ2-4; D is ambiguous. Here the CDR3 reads CSAIDGYNEQYF. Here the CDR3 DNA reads TGCAGTGCTATCGACGGATACAATGAGCAGTACTTC.